This TCR beta chain was documented in a study of human T cells and chemical hapten exposure. Study background: The patients, most of them female, presented with alopecia areata, totalis or universalis. Findings and limits, study-wide: Relative to control repertoires, expanded TCRs gave rise to significantly more large CDR3 similarity clusters.

TCRdb itself ran the RACE reads through MiXCR, one entry per CDR3 protein. This sample yields roughly 80,000 distinct CDR3 sequences, of which about 10% are seen a single time; approximately 4.4% belongs to the top ten. With 4 bases removed from V and 9 bases from J, the gap between germline ends came to 23 bases. The CDR3 is 16 residues long. Germline values: CDR1 SGHRS, CDR2 YFSETQ. As for time point: patch test 1, 2 weeks after DPC sensitization. Treatment reported: therapeutic diphenylcyclopropenone sensitization with weekly scalp DPC. Alopecia patients deemed DPC-suitable, aged 18 to 70, excluding pregnancy. This clonotype was counted ten times or more. Its target is unknown.

The sequence came from a woman aged 45-59 years with alopecia areata. Some clones in this sample may be carry-over from other donors' samples. This chain joins TRBV5-1 and TRBJ2-1, with D maybe TRBD1 (5 bases). The source material was whole blood, sampled in connection with sensitization to the hapten diphenylcyclopropenone (DPC). This chain's CDR3 is CASSPNLQAPWVEQFF. In DNA, the CDR3 is TGCGCCAGCAGCCCGAATTTACAGGCCCCCTGGGTTGAGCAGTTCTTC.